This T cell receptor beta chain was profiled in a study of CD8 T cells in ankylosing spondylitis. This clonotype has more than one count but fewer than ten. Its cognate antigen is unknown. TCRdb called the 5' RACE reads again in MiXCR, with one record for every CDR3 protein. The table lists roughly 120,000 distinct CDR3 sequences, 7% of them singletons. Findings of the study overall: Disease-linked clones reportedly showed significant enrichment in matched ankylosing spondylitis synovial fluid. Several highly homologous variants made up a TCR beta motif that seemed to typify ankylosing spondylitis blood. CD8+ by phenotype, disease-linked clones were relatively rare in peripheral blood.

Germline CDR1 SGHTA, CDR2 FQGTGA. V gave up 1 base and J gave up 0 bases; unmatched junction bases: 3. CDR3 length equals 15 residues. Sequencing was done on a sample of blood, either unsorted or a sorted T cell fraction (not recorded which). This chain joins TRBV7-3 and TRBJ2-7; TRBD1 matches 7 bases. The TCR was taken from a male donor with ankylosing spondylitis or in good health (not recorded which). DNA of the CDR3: TGTGCCAGCAGCTTAAGTGGGACAGTCTCCTACGAGCAGTACTTC. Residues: CASSLSGTVSYEQYF.